This TCR beta chain was recovered during a study of OX40 agonist ivuxolimab in advanced cancers. Profiled with immunoSEQ multiplex PCR; TCRdb holds only in-frame clones, not every one. The sample holds around 54,000 clones, 90% to 95% seen once. Trimming at V came to 0 bases and at J to 3 bases, leaving 3 bases not matched to a gene. The CDR3 loop spans 16 amino acids. Germline V gene sequence: CDR1 SGHTA, CDR2 FQGNSA. This clone has a single count. The sequence came from an adult with an advanced solid tumor such as melanoma, head and neck, liver or kidney cancer. Sample: CD4+ or CD8+ T cells sorted from blood, taken in a trial of the OX40 agonist ivuxolimab. The rearrangement uses TRBV7-2 and TRBJ2-7; 12 bases fit TRBD2. For the CDR3, the DNA is TGTGCCAGCAGCTTAGCGACGGGACTAGCGGGCTACGAGCAGTACTTC. This translates into CASSLATGLAGYEQYF.